This TCR beta chain comes out of a study of regulatory T cells in long-lasting Graves disease. Study findings and constraints: Peripheral blood alone, not thyroid tissue, underwent study.

CDR3 length equals 15 residues. CDR1 and CDR2 from the germline V gene are MNHEY and SMNVEV (reference sequence). Noted time point: newly diagnosed GD, antithyroid drugs for less than 3 months. The TCR library was made from RNA extracted from PBMCs. This clonotype occurred a few times. The antigen is not known. Arm-PCR of CDR3 regions and iRepertoire HTBI primers were the basis on which TCR beta libraries were built. TCRdb ran MiXCR on the multiplex PCR reads and lists one entry per CDR3 protein. The sample consists of under 450,000 distinct CDR3 sequences, roughly 10% of them appearing once. The same data also contributed to another study, on T cells in Graves' hyperthyroidism and ophthalmopathy.

The clonotype originates from a woman between 18 and 29 years old with Graves disease. The V and J genes are TRBV27 and TRBJ2-1; the D gene is possibly TRBD2 (6 bases). The J call may be mistaken, given a closer DNA end match to TRBJ2-5. Sample: peripheral blood mononuclear cells (PBMCs), taken at new diagnosis, from a patient treated with antithyroid drugs. DNA of the CDR3: TGTGCCAGCAGTTCTCGGAGGGGCTGGCAAGAGACCCAGTACTTC. Its translation is CASSSRRGWQETQYF.